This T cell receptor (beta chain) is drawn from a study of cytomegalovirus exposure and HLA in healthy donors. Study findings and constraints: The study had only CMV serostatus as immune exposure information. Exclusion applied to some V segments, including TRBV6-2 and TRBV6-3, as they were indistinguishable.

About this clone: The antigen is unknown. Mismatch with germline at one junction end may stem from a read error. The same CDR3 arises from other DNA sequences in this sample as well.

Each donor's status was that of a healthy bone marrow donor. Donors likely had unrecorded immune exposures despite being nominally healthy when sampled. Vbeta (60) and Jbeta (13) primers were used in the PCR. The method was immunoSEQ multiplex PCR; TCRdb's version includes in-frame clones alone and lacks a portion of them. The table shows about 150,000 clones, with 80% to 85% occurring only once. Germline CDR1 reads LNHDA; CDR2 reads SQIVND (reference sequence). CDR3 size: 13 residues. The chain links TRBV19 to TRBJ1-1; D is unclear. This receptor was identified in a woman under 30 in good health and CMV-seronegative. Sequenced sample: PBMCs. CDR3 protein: CASMRATRAEAFF. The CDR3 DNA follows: TGTGCCAGTATGAGGGCTACCCGGGCTGAGGCTTTCTTT.